The 10 T cell receptor beta chains in this list originate from one sample, sequenced in a study of blood T cell repertoires in COVID-19. TCRdb keeps only in-frame clones here, not all; method: immunoSEQ multiplex PCR. The sample lists about 280,000 clones, 88% occurring once. Sequenced: PBMCs or T cells enriched from blood (not recorded which). Every receptor here comes from an older woman in a cohort exposed to, infected with or recovered from COVID-19 (not recorded which).

J is TRBJ1-1 and V is TRBV18; a possible D gene is TRBD1 (6 bases). The CDR3 covers 14 residues. V lost 5 bases, J lost 4 bases, and 14 bases lay in between. Germline-derived CDR1 and CDR2 are KGHSH and LQKENI. The CDR3 loop reads CASSRAGTLTEAFF. The CDR3 nucleotides are TGTGCCAGCTCAAGAGCCGGGACACTCACTGAAGCTTTCTTT.

This sequence joins TRBV11-2 and TRBJ2-2, with 7 bases matching TRBD1. With V trimmed by 5 bases and J by 2 bases, 17 bases remained unmatched. CDR1 and CDR2 (germline): SGHAT, FQNNGV. CDR3 size: 19 residues. CDR3 nucleotide sequence: TGTGCCAGCAGCGCCCTCCCGGGACAGACGGAACGAAACACCGGGGAGCTGTTTTTT. It is translated as CASSALPGQTERNTGELFF.

V and J are TRBV7-6 and TRBJ2-3; D is unclear. Germline CDR1 SGHVS, CDR2 FNYEAQ. Trimming removed 1 base at V and 7 bases at J, with 6 bases between. The CDR3 runs to 12 residues. This CDR3 reads CASSLGQYTQYF. The CDR3 nucleotides are TGTGCCAGCAGCTTAGGACAATATACGCAGTATTTT.

The rearrangement links TRBV12-3 or TRBV12-4 to TRBJ2-1; D possibly corresponds to TRBD2 (5 bases). The CDR3 runs to 13 residues. Between the trimmed V and J ends, which lost 5 bases and 10 bases, there was a span of 15 bases. CDR3 bases: TGTGCCAGCAGTCCCAGGAGGATAGGGGAGCAGTTCTTC. This encodes CASSPRRIGEQFF.

The rearrangement links TRBV4-2 to TRBJ1-5; 9 positions match TRBD1. Trimming at V came to 4 bases and at J to 5 bases, leaving 3 bases not matched to a gene. The germline V gene encodes CDR1 LGHNA and CDR2 YNFKEQ. The CDR3 is made up of 14 amino acids. In DNA form, the CDR3 reads TGTGCCAGCAGCCGGGACAGGGAGGATCAGCCCCAGCATTTT. It specifies CASSRDREDQPQHF.

The chain couples TRBV27 to TRBJ2-6, with 9 bases identical to TRBD1. This CDR3 region has 15 residues. V shed 5 bases, J shed 2 bases, and the junction held 1 base outside the gene matches. Per germline, CDR1 MNHEY and CDR2 SMNVEV (reference sequence). The CDR3 nucleotides are TGTGCCAGCAGTCGGGACAGGGCTGGGGCCAACGTCCTGACTTTC. This gives the protein CASSRDRAGANVLTF.

This chain connects TRBV15 to TRBJ2-1; 10 bases are shared with TRBD2. With V trimmed by 0 bases and J by 6 bases, 5 bases remained unmatched. Looked up from germline, CDR1 is LNHNV and CDR2 is YYDKDF (reference sequence). The CDR3 has 16 residues. CDR3 sequence (DNA): TGTGCCACCAGCAGAGATCTAGCGGGAGTTGGCAATGAGCAGTTCTTC. Its protein is CATSRDLAGVGNEQFF.

The chain employs TRBV5-1 and TRBJ2-3, with TRBD2 matching 11 bases. This CDR3 region has 15 residues. CDR1 is SGHRS and CDR2 is YFSETQ in the germline V gene. Trimming cost V 0 bases and J 6 bases; bases outside gene matches: 3. DNA for the CDR3: TGCGCCAGCAGCTTGGGGACTAGCGGGCCGGATACGCAGTATTTT. Residues: CASSLGTSGPDTQYF. Supplemented by reference TRBV5-1 and TRBJ2-3, the full variable domain reads KAGVTQTPRYLIKTRGQQVTLSCSPISGHRSVSWYQQTPGQGLQFLFEYFSETQRNKGNFPGRFSGRQFSNSRSEMNVSTLELGDSALYLCASSLGTSGPDTQYFGPGTRLTVL.

The rearrangement uses TRBV27 and TRBJ2-5; tentative D call: TRBD1 (6 bases). V dropped 6 bases and J dropped 3 bases, with 11 bases sitting between them. CDR3 length: 13 amino acids. Looked up from germline, CDR1 is MNHEY and CDR2 is SMNVEV (reference sequence). The DNA for the CDR3 is TGTGCCAGCAGAACCGGGACAAAAGAGACCCAGTACTTC. Protein: CASRTGTKETQYF.

The chain is built from TRBV7-3 and TRBJ2-1, with 7 bases aligning to TRBD2. V lost 5 bases and J lost 5; bases outside the gene matches: 6. The length of the CDR3 is 14 residues. Germline lookup yields CDR1 SGHTA and CDR2 FQGTGA. CDR3 amino acids: CASSPGTMNNEQFF. The CDR3 nucleotides are TGTGCCAGCAGCCCCGGGACTATGAACAATGAGCAGTTCTTC. Together with reference TRBV7-3 and TRBJ2-1, the CDR3 gives the full variable domain: GAGVSQTPSNKVTEKGKYVELRCDPISGHTALYWYRQSLGQGPEFLIYFQGTGAADDSGLPNDRFFAVRPEGSVSTLKIQRTERGDSAVYLCASSPGTMNNEQFFGPGTRLTVL.